This is a list of T cell receptor beta chains from one sample in a study of OX40 agonist ivuxolimab in advanced cancers. Profiling relied on immunoSEQ multiplex PCR, and the TCRdb table lists in-frame clones only, not all of them. The sample records 15,000 to 20,000 clones, 75% to 90% being singletons. The source material was CD4+ or CD8+ T cells sorted from blood, sampled in a trial of the OX40 agonist ivuxolimab. Receptors were obtained from an adult with an advanced solid tumor such as melanoma, head and neck, liver or kidney cancer. CDR3s leave out the opening cysteine and the closing phenylalanine or tryptophan. A D gene is named only where the DNA matches it firmly. Rows give clone size only sometimes, using once, few, many, or a class for an expanded clone.

clone_size v_call d_call cdr3_aa
once TRBV11-2 NA ASSLSPQQVVGNIQY
NA TRBV2 TRBD1 ASSDPGTGTNTEAF
few TRBV7-9 NA ASSLQGTEQY
NA TRBV10-3 TRBD2 AISGLAGVSIDTQY
NA TRBV25-1 NA ASTPAPSGELF
NA TRBV15 TRBD2 ATSRYGREGSETQY
NA TRBV30 TRBD1 AWRGQGKALGGYT
NA TRBV25-1 NA ASALREKLF
NA TRBV10-1 NA ASSGSRGGNNEQF
NA TRBV11-2 TRBD2 ASSDPSGRYNEQF
few TRBV9 NA ASSVVTGNTEAF
NA TRBV7-9 NA ASSSGNLPFSSPLH
NA TRBV5-4 TRBD1 ASTGTGVVETQY
NA TRBV27 TRBD2 ASSLDFRTSGNNEQF
NA TRBV6-1 NA ASSDYITGSNQPQH
NA TRBV28 NA AVRNEGRPIQY
NA TRBV7-9 NA ASRAGVSGNTIY
NA TRBV7-3 TRBD1 ASSPQGTGPNEQF
NA TRBV27 TRBD1 ASSLNRGDGYT
NA TRBV2 NA ASTREDYYNEQF
NA TRBV15 NA ATSRDRRRETQY
NA TRBV7-8 NA ASSLIRRLDTQY
NA TRBV20-1 NA SASPVGGYT
NA TRBV28 TRBD1 ASSSTGTALREQY
NA TRBV19 NA ASSTNRAYNEQF
NA TRBV7-9 NA ASSPVGTRTSGANVLT
NA TRBV5-8 NA ASSFFGQGDEKLF
NA TRBV4-1 NA ASSQGRGGDSNQPQH
NA TRBV21-1 NA ASSGQSVDSDSNQPQH
NA TRBV5-4 NA ASSLSANTEAF
NA TRBV6-1 TRBD2 ASSEAMGGGADTQY
NA TRBV7-2 NA ASSSQMGTYEQY
NA TRBV28 NA ASSHSTARETQY
NA TRBV7-2 TRBD1 ASSSGTGSHEQY
NA TRBV6-1 TRBD2 ASSEPLAVTYEQY
few TRBV9 NA ASSVADQNTEAF
NA TRBV28 TRBD1 ASSDAGTGSYEQY
NA TRBV5-1 TRBD2 ASSQAGGQGEQY
NA TRBV5-6 TRBD2 ASSPPGGGVQF
NA TRBV4-3 TRBD1 ASSQSHAGQSGNTIY
NA TRBV2 NA ASSTKLRGAAGYT
NA TRBV28 NA ASSSRDGVSNYGYT
once TRBV19 NA ASSLGTRGPYNEQF
NA TRBV5-1 NA ASSLEWGPATEAF